Here is one T cell receptor (beta chain) with its context. Source study methods: How many nucleated cells were present was estimated from reference gene primer amplification. Profiled with immunoSEQ multiplex PCR; TCRdb holds only in-frame clones, not every one. From that table come the V and J calls and clone size; the DNA was used to work out D and trimming. The sample contains 160,000 or so clones, 81% of which appear only once. The data are from a study of blood T cell repertoires in COVID-19. Overall study: Acute-phase and convalescent COVID-19 samples originated in the United States, Italy and Spain. PBMCs, B-cell-depleted T cells, or T cells provided the cDNA or gDNA that made up the material.

From germline, CDR1 is SGHTA and CDR2 FQGNSA. The V end lost 1 base, the J end lost 7 bases, and 10 bases lay between the germline ends. The length of the CDR3 is 14 residues. The sequence came from a man in his 60s with active or convalescent COVID-19. J is TRBJ2-2 and V is TRBV7-2, with a tentative D call TRBD1 (6 bases). The sample taken for sequencing was peripheral blood. The CDR3 is CASSLGGPGGELFF. The CDR3 region has the DNA TGTGCCAGCAGCTTAGGGGGGCCGGGCGGGGAGCTGTTTTTT.